The present TCR beta chain was sequenced within a study of T cell responses to AZD1222 COVID-19 vaccine. General study findings and limits: Clonal diversity may have been underestimated, and the donors were mostly white British, with more females than males.

V was trimmed by 4 bases and J by 4 bases, leaving 13 bases between them. The CDR3 runs to 14 residues. From germline, CDR1 is KGHSH and CDR2 LQKENI. About this clone itself: Its specificity is unknown.

Second doses at about 4 or about 12 weeks were pooled. This table comes from immunoSEQ multiplex PCR, and its TCRdb copy is limited to in-frame clones, with some not included. Here the sample spans about 34,000 clones, about 84% being singletons. The sequence derives from an adult who received the AZD1222 COVID-19 vaccine. This rearrangement joins TRBV18 to TRBJ1-2, with D possibly matching TRBD1 (6 bases). Material: peripheral blood, obtained 28 days after the second AZD1222 dose. The CDR3 is CASSHTTGPYGYTF. Written as DNA, the CDR3 is TGTGCCAGCTCACATACGACAGGTCCCTATGGCTACACCTTC.